The rows below give T cell receptor beta chains drawn from one sample of a study of T cells after yellow fever vaccination. TCRdb ran MiXCR on the 5' RACE reads and lists one entry per CDR3 protein. The sample has approximately 120,000 distinct CDR3 sequences, about 15% seen once. The material was CD8+ T cells sorted from PBMCs, obtained 5 days after the yellow fever booster vaccination. The receptor source for this set is a man younger than 35 who received the YFV17D yellow fever vaccine. Each CDR3 is given with its conserved first and last residue. A D gene is named only where the DNA matches it firmly. Size is stated for part of the rows, as once, few or many counts, or as a class when the clone is expanded.

TRBV28	NA	TRBJ2-1	few	CASHYGGGAYNEQFF	TGTGCCAGTCACTACGGAGGGGGGGCCTACAATGAGCAGTTCTTC
TRBV7-9	TRBD2	TRBJ2-5	few	CASILAGGFQETQYF	TGTGCCAGCATCCTAGCGGGGGGCTTCCAAGAGACCCAGTACTTC
TRBV19	TRBD1	TRBJ1-3	NA	CASTPLSGGLSGNTIYF	TGTGCCAGTACTCCGCTATCAGGGGGCCTCTCTGGAAACACCATATATTTT
TRBV4-1	NA	TRBJ2-2	many	CASSQFEKTGELFF	TGCGCCAGCAGCCAATTTGAGAAGACCGGGGAGCTGTTTTTT
TRBV7-9	NA	TRBJ1-1	few	CASSPPLGTEAFF	TGTGCCAGCAGCCCCCCTCTAGGGACTGAAGCTTTCTTT
TRBV6-5	TRBD1	TRBJ1-2	few	CASSPGTGFHGYTF	TGTGCCAGCAGTCCCGGGACAGGGTTTCATGGCTACACCTTC
TRBV9	TRBD1	TRBJ1-2	NA	CASSVAPGQGSAGYTF	TGTGCCAGCAGCGTAGCCCCGGGACAGGGGTCGGCGGGCTACACCTTC
TRBV29-1	NA	TRBJ2-5	NA	CSARGTQETQYF	TGCAGCGCACGGGGAACACAAGAGACCCAGTACTTC
TRBV29-1	TRBD1	TRBJ2-7	NA	CSVSGTGSSMSSYEQYF	TGCAGCGTTTCCGGGACAGGGTCCTCAATGAGCTCCTACGAGCAGTACTTC
TRBV4-3	TRBD1	TRBJ2-3	few	CASSQDGTGNTDTQYF	TGCGCCAGCAGCCAAGATGGGACAGGGAACACAGATACGCAGTATTTT
TRBV25-1	NA	TRBJ1-2	few	CASSVGRDNYGYTF	TGTGCCAGCAGTGTGGGCAGGGATAACTATGGCTACACCTTC
TRBV5-1	TRBD2	TRBJ2-3	few	CASRGTTTDTQYF	TGCGCCAGCAGGGGGACTACCACAGATACGCAGTATTTT
TRBV28	TRBD1	TRBJ1-4	few	CASSFPDGTGTEKLFF	TGTGCCAGCAGTTTCCCGGACGGGACAGGGACAGAAAAACTGTTTTTT
TRBV5-5	NA	TRBJ1-1	NA	CASSLVEGRTEAFF	TGTGCCAGCAGCTTGGTAGAGGGTCGTACTGAAGCTTTCTTT
TRBV5-4	TRBD2	TRBJ2-3	few	CASSFSSGGTDTQYF	TGTGCCAGCAGCTTTAGTAGCGGGGGGACAGATACGCAGTATTTT
TRBV7-9	TRBD1	TRBJ2-2	many	CASSFFVRTGDTGELFF	TGTGCCAGCAGCTTCTTCGTTCGGACAGGGGATACCGGGGAGCTGTTTTTT
TRBV7-9	NA	TRBJ2-1	many	CASSFRGSSYNEQFF	TGTGCCAGCAGCTTTCGGGGCAGCTCCTACAATGAGCAGTTCTTC
TRBV4-1	NA	TRBJ1-5	NA	CASSQWNIGRQPQHF	TGCGCCAGCAGCCAATGGAACATAGGTCGGCAGCCCCAGCATTTT
TRBV9	TRBD1	TRBJ2-7	few	CASSPSGTGSYEQYF	TGTGCCAGCAGCCCCTCCGGGACAGGGTCCTACGAGCAGTACTTC
TRBV7-2	NA	TRBJ2-1	NA	CASSLGGAWYNEQFF	TGTGCCAGCAGCTTAGGGGGGGCCTGGTACAATGAGCAGTTCTTC
TRBV4-1	TRBD2	TRBJ2-1	few	CASSLRTSGGANEQFF	TGCGCCAGCAGCCTGCGGACTAGCGGGGGGGCGAATGAGCAGTTCTTC
TRBV5-8	NA	TRBJ2-1	few	CASSSLTTEHNEQFF	TGTGCCAGCAGCTCCTTAACAACCGAGCACAATGAGCAGTTCTTC
TRBV4-3	TRBD1	TRBJ1-3	NA	CASSQGQGSGNTIYF	TGCGCCAGCAGCCAAGGACAGGGGTCGGGAAACACCATATATTTT
TRBV13	NA	TRBJ2-7	NA	CASSQTGIIYEQYF	TGTGCCAGCAGCCAGACCGGGATAATATACGAGCAGTACTTC
TRBV13	NA	TRBJ1-5	NA	CASSVGEAQPQHF	TGTGCCAGCAGCGTCGGGGAGGCACAGCCCCAGCATTTT
TRBV12-3/TRBV12-4	NA	TRBJ2-7	NA	CASRPADGSEQYF	TGTGCCAGCAGGCCCGCGGACGGTTCGGAGCAGTACTTC
TRBV5-1	NA	TRBJ1-1	few	CASRIDNTEAFF	TGCGCCAGCCGTATAGACAACACTGAAGCTTTCTTT
TRBV6-2/TRBV6-3	TRBD2	TRBJ2-7	NA	CASSYRVRHSGTRRAYEQYF	TGTGCCAGCAGTTATCGGGTCCGGCATAGCGGGACCCGGAGGGCCTACGAGCAGTACTTC
TRBV20-1	TRBD1	TRBJ1-3	NA	CSGIDRDVGNTIYF	TGCAGTGGAATCGACAGGGACGTAGGAAACACCATATATTTT
TRBV7-9	TRBD2	TRBJ2-1	NA	CASSLTGASGVYNEQFF	TGTGCCAGCAGCTTAACAGGGGCTAGCGGGGTCTACAATGAGCAGTTCTTC
TRBV24-1	TRBD2	TRBJ2-1	many	CATSDPSRGTIDEQFF	TGTGCCACCAGTGACCCTTCCCGCGGGACTATAGATGAGCAGTTCTTC
TRBV11-2	TRBD1	TRBJ2-7	NA	CASSSLQDRGFDEQYF	TGTGCCAGCAGCTCCCTCCAGGACAGGGGTTTCGACGAGCAGTACTTC
TRBV5-1	NA	TRBJ2-1	few	CASSLAGQEAFF	TGCGCCAGCAGCTTGGCCGGCCAGGAGGCGTTCTTC
TRBV7-3	NA	TRBJ2-3	NA	CASSDGVAGSTDTQYF	TGTGCCAGCAGCGACGGAGTAGCCGGTAGCACAGATACGCAGTATTTT
TRBV29-1	NA	TRBJ2-5	few	CSVRFFFDQETQYF	TGCAGCGTCCGGTTCTTCTTCGACCAAGAGACCCAGTACTTC